Here is one TCR beta chain with its context. Its antigen is currently unknown. V lost 0 bases to trimming and J lost 6 bases; unmatched junction nucleotides: 4. This CDR3 has 15 amino acids. Germline V gene data show CDR1 as SGDLS and CDR2 as YYNGEE. These data belong to a study of naive and memory T cell subsets. Findings of the study overall: Gini index rose across naive, CM, EM and EMRA in CD4 and CD8. In naive cells, over 90% of TCR sequences were seen only once.

Both TRBC1 and TRBC2 were covered by a beta constant-region primer of two equimolar oligonucleotides. Four rounds of PCR amplified the ligated cDNA using nested alpha and beta constant-region primers plus SP2. Ligation attached a single-stranded oligonucleotide with a 12-nucleotide UMI and the SP2 primer to the cDNA 3' end. MiXCR, run by TCRdb on the UMI-ligation and nested PCR reads, gives a single entry per CDR3 protein. Of some 80,000 distinct CDR3 sequences in the sample, over 8.5% were seen once. Specimen: naive CD8+ T cells from blood. The sequence came from a human donor in good health. V is TRBV9 and J is TRBJ2-1; TRBD1 matches 9 bases. The CDR3 region has the DNA TGTGCCAGCAGCGTAGACAGGGGGCGGTCCAATGAGCAGTTCTTC. Translation: CASSVDRGRSNEQFF.